This entry concerns a single T cell receptor beta chain. Its cognate antigen is unknown. Libraries for TCRalpha and TCRbeta carried sample barcodes and unique molecular identifiers via 5'RACE. TCRdb re-called the 5' RACE reads with MiXCR, one entry per CDR3 protein. In the table there are 100,000 to 150,000 distinct CDR3 sequences, about 6% of which are singletons. The data derive from a study of T-cell memory formation after mild COVID-19. Study-wide context: Largely, the TCR clusters proved donor specific. Points from the study as a whole: Later expanders leaned CD4+, whereas clones that contracted between day 15 and 85 were balanced CD4/CD8.

The CDR3 covers 14 residues. The germline gives CDR1 DFQATT, CDR2 SNEGSKA (reference sequence). Deletions cut 0 bases from V and 2 bases from J, with 11 bases between. The sample consisted of PBMCs or a T cell subset sorted from them (not recorded which). This chain joins TRBV20-1 and TRBJ2-7; D gene ambiguous. The receptor was isolated from an adult woman who had mild COVID-19 (a few samples of this study predate the infection). Cell type and time point are not known. CDR3 sequence reads: CSARDENRAYEQYF. DNA for the CDR3: TGCAGTGCTAGAGATGAGAATAGGGCCTACGAGCAGTACTTC.